These T cell receptor beta chains were read from a single sample in a study of blood T cell repertoires in COVID-19. Repertoires were generated with immunoSEQ multiplex PCR, while TCRdb's copy carries only in-frame clones and drops some. The data contain over 200,000 clones, nearly 85% of them seen just once; the ten biggest clones take up about 1.3%. What was sequenced was peripheral blood. These TCRs come from a woman younger than 45 with COVID-19, enrolled during active disease. The conserved cysteine and the conserved F or W are not part of the CDR3 here.

TRBJ1-2	TRBV7-2	ASTLRGGGYGYT
TRBJ2-5	TRBV5-6	ASSFGQGVQETQY
TRBJ1-2	TRBV25-1	ASSAPESYTYGYT
TRBJ2-3	TRBV4-3	ASRQGGLTSTDTQY
TRBJ1-2	TRBV6-1	ASTDKTGHYNYGHT
TRBJ2-7	TRBV18	ASSHGLAGGWRGTEQY
TRBJ2-5	TRBV9	ASSVGGAPPGETQY
TRBJ2-1	TRBV7-3	ASSLGGRGRALNEQF
TRBJ2-5	TRBV4-3	ASSQEMDYRETQY
TRBJ1-4	TRBV7-2	ASSVGQGNEKLF
TRBJ2-2	TRBV11-2	ASTFRGNGELF
TRBJ2-7	TRBV10-3	AISTGKYEQY
TRBJ2-5	TRBV6-5	ASLWGGSAETQY
TRBJ2-1	TRBV27	ASSPRLAGGNNEQF
TRBJ1-2	TRBV19	ASGLIWQQASYGYT
TRBJ1-3	TRBV3-1/TRBV3-2	ASSLTVMRGGNTIY
TRBJ2-7	TRBV25-1	ASSGRGGSDEQY
TRBJ1-1	TRBV2	ASSEELRGGTEAF
TRBJ2-2	TRBV3-1/TRBV3-2	ASSPWTSGGGELF
TRBJ1-2	TRBV27	ASSLSPGQNYGYT
TRBJ1-1	TRBV28	ASSLAGYTEAF
TRBJ2-1	TRBV5-4	ASSFGSGRRNEQF
TRBJ2-1	TRBV9	ASSPRGPGLPTGEQF
TRBJ2-3	TRBV5-1	ASRIGAGVGSGYTDTQY